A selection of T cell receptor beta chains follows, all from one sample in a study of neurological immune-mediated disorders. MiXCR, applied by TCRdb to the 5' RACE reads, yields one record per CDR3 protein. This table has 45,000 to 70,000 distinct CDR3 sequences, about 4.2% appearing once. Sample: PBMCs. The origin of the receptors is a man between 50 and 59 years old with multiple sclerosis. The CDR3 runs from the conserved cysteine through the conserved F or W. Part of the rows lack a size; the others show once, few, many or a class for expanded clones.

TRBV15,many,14,CATSRSGGVQPQHF
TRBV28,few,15,CASSGAGGPTDTQYF
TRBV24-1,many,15,CATSDPGRKTGELFF
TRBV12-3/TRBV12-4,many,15,CASSRRQLGNYGYTF
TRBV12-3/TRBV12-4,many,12,CASSPQAQPQHF
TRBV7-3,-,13,CASSLTGGYEQYF
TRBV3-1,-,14,CASSRLVMADTQYF
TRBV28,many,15,CASSLPSRAPYEQYF
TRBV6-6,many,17,CASSSSSQGSNSGELFF
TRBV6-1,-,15,CASGQGSLGNQPQHF
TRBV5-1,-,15,CASSYFVGGDNEQFF
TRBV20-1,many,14,CSARGVFGTDTQYF
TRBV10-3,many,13,CAISGDGSYEQYF
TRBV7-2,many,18,CASTLNHFRVAGANVLTF
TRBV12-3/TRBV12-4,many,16,CASSLRGDLSNQPQHF
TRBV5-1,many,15,CASSLGASPTDTQYF
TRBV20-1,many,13,CSARWGAPDTQYF
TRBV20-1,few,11,CSARDYYEQFF
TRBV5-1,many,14,CASSDSTASYGYTF
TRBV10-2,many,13,CASKGDYQETQYF
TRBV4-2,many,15,CASSRVGQGDTEAFF
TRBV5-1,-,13,CASSFGKNQPQHF
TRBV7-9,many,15,CASSRGPSAQETQYF
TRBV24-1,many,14,CATSDTQGIHEQYF
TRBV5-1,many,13,CASSLESTYEQYF
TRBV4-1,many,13,CASSQREFDTQYF
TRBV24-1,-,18,CATSDSGGQALSGYGYTF
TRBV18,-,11,CASSTDYEQYF
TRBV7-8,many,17,CASSPVRTRGGTDTQYF
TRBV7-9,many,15,CASSLVTAYTDTQYF
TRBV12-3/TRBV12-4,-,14,CASTLSHPDQPQNF
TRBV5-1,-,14,CASRRDSSSGELFF
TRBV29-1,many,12,CSVGQSYGELFF
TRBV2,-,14,CASSEVTGPDTQYF
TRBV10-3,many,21,CAISESRVMVAGGPRTDTQYF
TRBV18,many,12,CASSPKNYEQYF
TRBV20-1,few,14,CSAKLERDRDEQYF
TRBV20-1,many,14,CSARDSGRSNIQYF
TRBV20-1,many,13,CSAAPAGAYEQYF
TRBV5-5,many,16,CASSLGAQGSNQPQHF
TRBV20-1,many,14,CSAREPAQDQPQHF
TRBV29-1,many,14,CSVMTGAEGNTIYF
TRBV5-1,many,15,CASSLASGRAYEQYF
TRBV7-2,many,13,CASSPLGAQPQHF
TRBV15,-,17,CATSRVVGGDLTDTQYF
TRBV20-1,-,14,CSADTGVSNQPQNF
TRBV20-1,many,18,CSARGGRGASGGTGELFF
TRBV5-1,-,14,CASMGSLSNTEAFF
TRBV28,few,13,CASSSGKGYEQYF